This TCR beta chain was recorded in a study of blood T cell repertoires in COVID-19. Across the whole study: The origin of the acute and convalescent COVID-19 samples was the United States, Italy and Spain.

The method was immunoSEQ multiplex PCR; TCRdb's version includes in-frame clones alone and lacks a portion of them. This table holds around 250,000 clones, around nine tenths found once. The CDR3 has 15 residues. CDR1 is SNHLY, CDR2 FYNNEI, per germline. V lost 0 bases and J lost 9; bases outside the gene matches: 8. A single count supports this clone. This clonotype was sampled from a woman aged 35 to 49 who had been exposed to COVID-19. This chain connects TRBV2 to TRBJ2-1; 7 nucleotides line up with TRBD2. Sequences were obtained from PBMCs or T cells enriched from blood (not recorded which). CDR3 sequence: CASSEALAVGTEQFF. The CDR3, as DNA: TGTGCCAGCAGTGAAGCCCTAGCGGTGGGCACTGAGCAGTTCTTC. Drawing the rest from reference TRBV2 and TRBJ2-1, the complete variable domain is EPEVTQTPSHQVTQMGQEVILRCVPISNHLYFYWYRQILGQKVEFLVSFYNNEISEKSEIFDDQFSVERPDGSNFTLKIRSTKLEDSAMYFCASSEALAVGTEQFFGPGTRLTVL.